Shown below are 23 T cell receptor beta chains from a single sample sequenced in a study of blood T cell repertoires in COVID-19. TCRdb's copy holds only in-frame clones and misses some; the assay was immunoSEQ multiplex PCR. The sample includes around 250,000 clones, around 84% seen only once; the top ten take around 15%. Sequencing used PBMCs or T cells enriched from blood (not recorded which). All receptors derive from a man aged 18 to 29 who had recovered from COVID-19.

Only one count was recorded for this clone. CDR3 sequence: CAWSARGEGTDTQYF. Here the CDR3 DNA reads TGTGCCTGGAGCGCCAGGGGGGAAGGCACAGATACGCAGTATTTT. The V call is TRBV30, the J call TRBJ2-3, with D tentatively TRBD1 (7 bases). Germline-derived CDR1 and CDR2 are GTSNPN and SVGIG (reference sequence). Trimming removed 3 bases at V and 1 base at J, with 14 bases between. The CDR3 length is 15 residues.

This clone was observed a handful of times. The chain uses TRBV5-5 and TRBJ2-5, with 8 nucleotides matching TRBD1. The CDR3 is 13 amino acids. With 4 bases clipped from V and 4 bases from J, the junction kept 3 bases outside the gene matches. CDR1 is SGHKS and CDR2 is YYEKEE in the germline V gene (reference sequence). CDR3 sequence: CASSGTGSETQYF. In nucleotides, the CDR3 is TGTGCCAGCAGCGGGACAGGTTCAGAGACCCAGTACTTC.

The genes are TRBV7-2 and TRBJ1-3, with 7 bases that match TRBD1. The J segment lost 3 bases and the V segment lost 3 bases, leaving 5 bases of the junction unmatched. The germline gives CDR1 SGHTA, CDR2 FQGNSA. The CDR3 extends over 15 amino acids. The CDR3 DNA sequence: TGTGCCAGCAGCTTTCCCGACAGGGTTGGAAACACCATATATTTT. This sequence encodes CASSFPDRVGNTIYF.

The rearrangement links TRBV27 to TRBJ1-2, with D tentatively TRBD1 (5 bases). The germline V gene encodes CDR1 MNHEY and CDR2 SMNVEV (reference sequence). Trimming pared 4 bases from V and 4 bases from J, leaving 10 bases between. The CDR3 totals 13 residues. This chain's CDR3 is CASSSPGVYGYTF. The CDR3 nucleotides read TGTGCCAGCAGTTCCCCGGGGGTCTATGGCTACACCTTC.

The chain links TRBV10-2 to TRBJ1-6; D is perhaps TRBD1 (6 bases). Trimming left V 5 bases short and J 2 bases short, with 7 bases between. CDR3 size: 14 residues. Germline V gene lookup returns CDR1 WSHSY and CDR2 SAAADI. The CDR3 is CASSPGAYNSPLHF. CDR3 sequence (DNA): TGCGCCAGCAGTCCAGGGGCCTATAATTCACCCCTCCACTTT.

The genes are TRBV25-1 and TRBJ1-2; D remains ambiguous. The V end was cut by 5 bases, the J end by 6 bases, with 10 bases between. The germline V gene encodes CDR1 MGHDK and CDR2 SYGVNS. This CDR3 has 12 residues. The CDR3 coding sequence is TGTGCCAGCAGTTCGACGGAGCATGGCTACACCTTC. Translated: CASSSTEHGYTF.

The CDR3 loop reads CASSQTQGTYNEQFF. In nucleotides, the CDR3 is TGTGCCAGCTCCCAGACCCAGGGCACCTACAATGAGCAGTTCTTC. The chain recombines TRBV25-1 with TRBJ2-1; D possibly corresponds to TRBD1 (5 bases). Deletions cut 8 bases from V and 2 bases from J, with 16 bases between. The CDR3 length is 15 residues. Germline CDR1 MGHDK, CDR2 SYGVNS. The full variable domain, in which reference TRBV25-1 and TRBJ2-1 provide the parts outside the CDR3, is EADIYQTPRYLVIGTGKKITLECSQTMGHDKMYWYQQDPGMELHLIHYSYGVNSTEKGDLSSESTVSRIRTEHFPLTLESARPSHTSQYLCASSQTQGTYNEQFFGPGTRLTVL.

This clone was picked up one time. This rearrangement joins TRBV3-1 (or the pseudogene TRBV3-2) to TRBJ1-1; no firm D call. Trimming stripped 3 bases from V and 1 base from J, with 6 bases between. CDR1 and CDR2 from the germline V gene are LGHDT and YNNKEL (reference sequence). This CDR3 has 13 amino acids. The CDR3 nucleotides read TGTGCCAGCAGCCAGAGGTCGAACACTGAAGCTTTCTTT. Its protein is CASSQRSNTEAFF.

The V and J genes are TRBV18 and TRBJ1-1, with a possible D match to TRBD1 (5 bases). This CDR3 comprises 16 residues. Trimming removed 1 base at V and 3 bases at J, with 15 bases between. Germline assignment: CDR1 KGHSH and CDR2 LQKENI. This CDR3 is CASSPRSGVGDTEAFF. Here the CDR3 DNA reads TGTGCCAGCTCACCACGATCTGGGGTAGGGGACACTGAAGCTTTCTTT.

This chain uses TRBV7-9 with TRBJ2-7; D remains unclear. Germline lookup yields CDR1 SEHNR and CDR2 FQNEAQ (reference sequence). The CDR3 is made up of 13 amino acids. Trimming stripped 5 bases from V and 2 bases from J, with 10 bases between. The CDR3 sequence is CASSAPSAYEQYF. The CDR3 region has the DNA TGTGCCAGCAGCGCTCCCTCGGCCTACGAGCAGTACTTC.

The J gene is TRBJ2-1, the V gene TRBV21-1; TRBD2, as called in the table, went unchecked against the DNA. TRBV21-1 constitutes a pseudogene. There are 15 residues in the CDR3. The CDR3 bases are TGTGCCAGCAGCACCCGGGACTCCGACTACAATGAGCAGTTCTTC. It is translated as CASSTRDSDYNEQFF.

This clone has more than one count but fewer than ten. V usage is TRBV4-1 and J usage is TRBJ1-3; D is unclear. There are 17 residues in the CDR3. Germline values: CDR1 MGHRA, CDR2 YSYEKL. V was clipped by 0 bases and J by 0 bases, with 12 bases between them. The CDR3 DNA sequence: TGCGCCAGCAGCCAAGATCCTTTTCGAGACTCTGGAAACACCATATATTTT. Residues: CASSQDPFRDSGNTIYF.

The rearrangement joins TRBV5-1 to TRBJ1-1; D perhaps matches TRBD1 (6 bases). This CDR3 contains 16 residues. Germline V CDR1 and CDR2: SGHRS, YFSETQ. Trimming shortened V by 4 bases and J by 0 bases, and 16 bases separated the two germline ends. CDR3 nucleotide sequence: TGCGCCAGCAGCGCCAGGACGGGGGGCATGAACACTGAAGCTTTCTTT. Translation: CASSARTGGMNTEAFF.

J is TRBJ2-5 and V is TRBV19, with unresolved D. Germline V CDR1 and CDR2: LNHDA, SQIVND (reference sequence). The CDR3 runs 14 residues. Trimming pared 3 bases from V and 2 bases from J, leaving 10 bases between. CDR3 residues: CASSIGTIQETQYF. The CDR3 nucleotides read TGTGCCAGTAGTATTGGTACAATTCAAGAGACCCAGTACTTC.

The V gene is TRBV19, the J gene TRBJ1-1, with 9 bases matching TRBD1. From germline, CDR1 is LNHDA and CDR2 SQIVND (reference sequence). J gave up 5 bases and V 4 bases, and 5 bases lay outside the gene matches. The CDR3 consists of 14 residues. In DNA, the CDR3 is TGTGCCAGTAGTACCAGGGACAGGGCAACTGAAGCTTTCTTT. This encodes CASSTRDRATEAFF.

This chain connects TRBV5-6 to TRBJ1-4, with D maybe TRBD1 (5 bases). Germline V gives CDR1 SGHDT, CDR2 YYEEEE. The CDR3 spans 13 residues. Trimming cost V 4 bases and J 8 bases, with 12 bases left between them. CDR3 protein: CASSRQGEEKLFF. The CDR3 bases are TGTGCCAGCAGCAGGCAGGGTGAGGAAAAACTGTTTTTT.

The chain carries TRBV24-1 and TRBJ1-5; D possibly corresponds to TRBD1 (6 bases). The ends were cut back, 6 bases at V and 7 bases at J, with 15 bases in the middle. CDR1 is KGHDR, CDR2 SFDVKD, per germline. The CDR3 is made up of 14 amino acids. CDR3 DNA: TGTGCCACCAGTTACGCAGGGGTCGGACAGCCCCAGCATTTT. Translating gives CATSYAGVGQPQHF.

This rearrangement joins TRBV28 to TRBJ2-1; no clear D gene. Per the germline V gene, CDR1 is MDHEN and CDR2 is SYDVKM. The CDR3 is made up of 15 amino acids. The V gene lost 3 bases and the J gene lost 5 bases, with 14 bases spanning the gap. The CDR3 DNA follows: TGTGCCAGCAGTTTTAAGTTCCGGTACCACAATGAGCAGTTCTTC. This encodes CASSFKFRYHNEQFF. Using reference TRBV28 and TRBJ2-1 for the parts outside the CDR3, the full variable domain is DVKVTQSSRYLVKRTGEKVFLECVQDMDHENMFWYRQDPGLGLRLIYFSYDVKMKEKGDIPEGYSVSREKKERFSLILESASTNQTSMYLCASSFKFRYHNEQFFGPGTRLTVL.

This chain uses TRBV30 with TRBJ1-6; 9 bases line up with TRBD1. This CDR3 is 13 amino acids long. Trimming at V came to 1 base and at J to 9 bases, leaving 1 base not matched to a gene. CDR1 GTSNPN and CDR2 SVGIG come from the germline V gene (reference sequence). The DNA of the CDR3 is TGTGCCTGGAGTGACAGGGGGCTTTCACCCCTCCACTTT. This sequence encodes CAWSDRGLSPLHF.

The V gene is TRBV28, the J gene TRBJ2-2; possibly TRBD2 for D (5 bases). CDR1 is MDHEN and CDR2 is SYDVKM in the germline V gene. The V gene lost 4 bases and the J gene lost 1 base, with 16 bases spanning the gap. The CDR3 is made up of 17 amino acids. The DNA for the CDR3 is TGTGCCAGCAGTTCCCCTGATCCTAGCCGGAACACCGGGGAGCTGTTTTTT. Translated: CASSSPDPSRNTGELFF.

The chain carries TRBV5-1 and TRBJ2-5, with D possibly matching TRBD1 (6 bases). Trimming removed 4 bases at V and 4 bases at J, with 17 bases between. In germline, CDR1 is SGHRS, CDR2 YFSETQ. This CDR3 contains 15 residues. The CDR3 DNA reads as TGCGCCAGCAGCCCCGTAGGGTGGGGGCTAGAGACCCAGTACTTC. Translating gives CASSPVGWGLETQYF.

The chain employs TRBV6-5 and TRBJ1-2, with TRBD1 as a possible D gene (5 bases). With 8 bases removed from V and 6 bases from J, the gap between germline ends came to 13 bases. The CDR3 covers 12 residues. The germline CDR1 and CDR2 sequences are MNHEY and SVGAGI. The CDR3 DNA follows: TGTGCCAGCGTCGGGACTTACGATGGCTACACCTTC. Residues: CASVGTYDGYTF.

The J gene is TRBJ2-7, the V gene TRBV19; 7 bases map to TRBD2. CDR1 and CDR2 from the germline V gene are LNHDA and SQIVND (reference sequence). There are 16 residues in the CDR3. J gave up 1 base and V 3 bases, and 9 bases lay outside the gene matches. The chain's CDR3 is CASSMDPGTTSYEQYF. The CDR3 nucleotides are TGTGCCAGTAGTATGGACCCCGGGACTACATCCTACGAGCAGTACTTC.